This T cell receptor beta chain was recorded in a study of T cells in Graves' hyperthyroidism and ophthalmopathy. TCR beta CDR3 sequences were amplified from RNA transcripts. A first-round RT-PCR of the TCR CDR3 used the HTBI primer set. TCRdb reanalysed the multiplex PCR reads using MiXCR and keeps one entry per CDR3 protein. The table lists over 700,000 distinct CDR3 sequences, roughly 40% of them singletons. Findings and limits, study-wide: Among thyroid clonotypes expanded above 0.001, most also appeared in blood.

The CDR3 is 16 residues long. Germline CDR1 reads LNHDA; CDR2 reads SQIVND (reference sequence). Trimming left V 6 bases short and J 6 bases short, with 20 bases between. As regards this clonotype: As yet, its antigen is unknown.

Patients counted as stable if ophthalmopathy did not develop within 18 months. Each patient was aged 18 to 65 and had newly diagnosed hyperthyroidism of under 2 months' duration. The receptor comes from a man aged 18 to 30 with Graves' hyperthyroidism. Sequenced input: blood. The V gene is TRBV19, the J gene TRBJ2-2; D possibly uses TRBD1 or TRBD2 (5 bases each). Here the CDR3 reads CASRAGANIGAGELFF. Here the CDR3 DNA reads TGTGCCAGTAGGGCCGGGGCAAACATAGGGGCCGGGGAGCTGTTTTTT.